This T cell receptor (beta chain) was documented in a study of T-cell reconstitution after alpha-beta-depleted transplantation in children. This clonotype has just a few counts. The germline gives CDR1 KGHSH, CDR2 LQKENI. V was clipped by 4 bases and J by 0 bases; unmatched bases: 8. CDR3 size: 19 residues. Preparation of the TCRbeta library used unique molecular identifiers. TCRdb ran MiXCR on the PCR reads and lists one entry per CDR3 protein. The data contain 200,000 to 300,000 distinct CDR3 sequences, approximately 12% of them seen just once; the ten biggest clones take up around 3%. This receptor was taken from a human donor who donated a stem cell graft to a child with acute lymphoblastic leukemia. The source was PBMCs from the stem cell graft donor, collected from the stem cell graft. This chain connects TRBV18 to TRBJ2-2, with 13 bases lining up with TRBD2. The CDR3 sequence: CASSLYRLAGGANTGELFF. The CDR3 region has the DNA TGTGCCAGCTCACTATACCGACTAGCGGGAGGAGCGAACACCGGGGAGCTGTTTTTT.